These T cell receptor beta chains were read from a single sample in a study of T cell repertoires in cytomegalovirus infection. Their antigens remain unidentified. TCRdb called the reads again in MiXCR, with one record for every CDR3 protein. This table holds some 920,000 distinct CDR3 sequences, around 32% found once. Specimen: cultured CD8+ T cells from PBMCs, collected from culture after CMV antigen stimulation. The receptors shown here come from a human donor in good health (CMV status not recorded). Some clones in this sample may be carry-over from other donors' samples. CDR3s include the opening cysteine and the closing phenylalanine or tryptophan. Each record gives: V gene, clone size, D gene, J gene, CDR3 protein, CDR3 DNA. A D gene is named only where the DNA matches it firmly. Rows may omit the clone size; those that give it use once, few, many or a size class.

v_gene: TRBV7-9; abundance: .; d_gene: .; j_gene: TRBJ2-3; CDR3aa: CASSFEGPLTDTQYF; CDR3nt: TGTGCCAGCAGCTTCGAGGGACCCCTCACAGATACGCAGTATTTT
v_gene: TRBV7-2; abundance: many; d_gene: .; j_gene: TRBJ1-1; CDR3aa: CASSLGGWNTEAFF; CDR3nt: TGTGCCAGCAGCTTAGGGGGTTGGAACACTGAAGCTTTCTTT
v_gene: TRBV7-9; abundance: few; d_gene: .; j_gene: TRBJ1-4; CDR3aa: CASSLRQWAEEKLFF; CDR3nt: TGTGCCAGCAGCCTCAGACAGTGGGCCGAGGAAAAACTGTTTTTT
v_gene: TRBV2; abundance: .; d_gene: TRBD1; j_gene: TRBJ2-3; CDR3aa: CATHPGGNGDTQYF; CDR3nt: TGTGCCACCCATCCAGGGGGCAATGGAGATACGCAGTATTTT
v_gene: TRBV12-3/TRBV12-4; abundance: .; d_gene: .; j_gene: TRBJ1-1; CDR3aa: CASSSLAGSEAFF; CDR3nt: TGTGCCAGCAGTTCCCTTGCGGGGAGTGAAGCTTTCTTT
v_gene: TRBV20-1; abundance: .; d_gene: .; j_gene: TRBJ1-1; CDR3aa: CSAREQGHTEAFF; CDR3nt: TGCAGTGCTAGAGAACAGGGCCACACTGAAGCTTTCTTT
v_gene: TRBV7-2; abundance: many; d_gene: .; j_gene: TRBJ2-1; CDR3aa: CASSFMSSYNEQFF; CDR3nt: TGTGCCAGCAGCTTCATGTCCTCCTACAATGAGCAGTTCTTC
v_gene: TRBV6-6; abundance: few; d_gene: .; j_gene: TRBJ2-1; CDR3aa: CASIRSSSYNEQFF; CDR3nt: TGTGCCAGCATCAGATCAAGCTCCTACAATGAGCAGTTCTTC
v_gene: TRBV5-8; abundance: .; d_gene: .; j_gene: TRBJ2-1; CDR3aa: CASSLRVAYAAYNEQFF; CDR3nt: TGTGCCAGCAGCTTGAGGGTAGCATATGCCGCCTACAATGAGCAGTTCTTC
v_gene: TRBV7-6; abundance: .; d_gene: .; j_gene: TRBJ2-3; CDR3aa: CASRVAGRTDTQYF; CDR3nt: TGTGCCAGCAGGGTGGCAGGTCGCACAGATACGCAGTATTTT
v_gene: TRBV7-9; abundance: few; d_gene: TRBD2; j_gene: TRBJ2-7; CDR3aa: CASSPPTSGGLYEQYF; CDR3nt: TGTGCCAGCAGCCCTCCGACTAGCGGGGGACTCTACGAGCAGTACTTC
v_gene: TRBV7-9; abundance: many; d_gene: TRBD1; j_gene: TRBJ2-1; CDR3aa: CASSLAGGYYNEQFF; CDR3nt: TGTGCCAGCAGCTTAGCAGGGGGCTATTACAATGAGCAGTTCTTC
v_gene: TRBV4-3; abundance: many; d_gene: .; j_gene: TRBJ1-5; CDR3aa: CASSQDGGPDQPQHF; CDR3nt: TGCGCCAGCAGCCAAGATGGGGGGCCGGATCAGCCCCAGCATTTT
v_gene: TRBV12-3/TRBV12-4; abundance: .; d_gene: .; j_gene: TRBJ2-7; CDR3aa: CASSRRDIYEQYF; CDR3nt: TGTGCCAGCAGTAGACGGGACATCTACGAGCAGTACTTC
v_gene: TRBV7-3; abundance: .; d_gene: TRBD2; j_gene: TRBJ2-1; CDR3aa: CASSPPSGQYSEQFF; CDR3nt: TGTGCCAGCAGCCCCCCTAGCGGCCAATACAGTGAGCAGTTCTTC
v_gene: TRBV6-2/TRBV6-3; abundance: .; d_gene: TRBD2; j_gene: TRBJ2-5; CDR3aa: CASSEAGTRETQYF; CDR3nt: TGTGCCAGCAGTGAAGCGGGGACCCGAGAGACCCAGTACTTC
v_gene: TRBV7-9; abundance: many; d_gene: .; j_gene: TRBJ1-1; CDR3aa: CASSDRRLGTEAFF; CDR3nt: TGTGCCAGCAGCGACAGACGGCTGGGCACTGAAGCTTTCTTT
v_gene: TRBV5-4; abundance: few; d_gene: TRBD1; j_gene: TRBJ1-3; CDR3aa: CASSLKTGLANTIYF; CDR3nt: TGTGCCAGCAGCTTGAAGACAGGGTTAGCGAACACCATATATTTT
v_gene: TRBV4-2; abundance: many; d_gene: .; j_gene: TRBJ1-6; CDR3aa: CASSHLRPRRPYNSPLHF; CDR3nt: TGTGCCAGCAGCCATCTCAGACCGAGGCGCCCCTATAATTCACCCCTCCACTTT
v_gene: TRBV2; abundance: few; d_gene: .; j_gene: TRBJ1-1; CDR3aa: CASSEASVPNTEAFF; CDR3nt: TGTGCCAGCAGTGAAGCGTCTGTTCCGAACACTGAAGCTTTCTTT